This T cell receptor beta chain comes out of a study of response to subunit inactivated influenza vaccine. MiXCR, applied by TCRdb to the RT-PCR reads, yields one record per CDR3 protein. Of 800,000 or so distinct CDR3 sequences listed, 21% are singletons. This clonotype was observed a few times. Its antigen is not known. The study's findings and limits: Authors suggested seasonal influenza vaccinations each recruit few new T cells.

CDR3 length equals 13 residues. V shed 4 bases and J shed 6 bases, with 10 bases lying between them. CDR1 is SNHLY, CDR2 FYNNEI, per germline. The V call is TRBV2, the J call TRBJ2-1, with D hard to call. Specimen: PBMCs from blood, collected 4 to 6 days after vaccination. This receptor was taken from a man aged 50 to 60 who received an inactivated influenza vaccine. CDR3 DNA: TGTGCCAGCAGTGCCCAGATGAGCAATGAGCAGTTCTTC. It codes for CASSAQMSNEQFF.